This is a list of T cell receptor beta chains from one sample in a study of intratumoral heterogeneity in liver cancer. Libraries were prepared by immunoSEQ multiplex PCR; TCRdb keeps only in-frame clonotypes and omits some of them. Found here are about 6,600 clones, under 60% of them singletons; the top ten hold about 15%. The sequenced sample was tumor tissue, obtained before any cancer treatment. All receptors come from a man aged 65-85 years with hepatocellular carcinoma. Each CDR3 is given with its conserved first and last residue. D genes are given only for firm matches. Where a row states a size, it is once, few, many or the class of an expanded clone; other rows omit it.

>TRBJ2-6|.|.|TRBV19
CASSMEAALLSGANVLTF
TGTGCCAGTAGTATGGAGGCCGCTCTCCTATCTGGGGCCAACGTCCTGACTTTC
>TRBJ2-1|.|.|TRBV11-2
CASSTSPGGTINYNEQFF
TGTGCCAGCAGTACATCCCCCGGTGGGACAATTAACTACAATGAGCAGTTCTTC
>TRBJ2-5|.|.|TRBV28
CASSLIGGGRYQETQYF
TGTGCCAGCAGTTTAATTGGGGGGGGGCGGTACCAAGAGACCCAGTACTTC
>TRBJ2-1|.|TRBD2|TRBV5-4
CASSLSLASGREFF
TGTGCCAGCAGCTTGTCTTTAGCTAGCGGGCGGGAGTTCTTC
>TRBJ1-2|few|.|TRBV28
CASSNLLQQQGGYTF
TGTGCCAGCAGTAACCTTCTCCAACAACAGGGCGGCTACACCTTC
>TRBJ2-5|few|.|TRBV6-1
CATQGAGVQETQYF
TGTGCCACGCAGGGGGCGGGGGTACAAGAGACCCAGTACTTC
>TRBJ1-2|.|TRBD1|TRBV29-1
CSAYSRDRTNYGYTF
TGCAGCGCCTATAGCCGGGACAGGACTAACTATGGCTACACCTTC
>TRBJ2-1|.|TRBD1|TRBV24-1
CATSAQGAGDEQFF
TGTGCCACCAGTGCCCAGGGGGCAGGGGATGAGCAGTTCTTC
>TRBJ1-6|few|.|TRBV6-5
CATRKVDRGSPLHF
TGTGCCACTCGTAAGGTGGACCGGGGTTCACCCCTCCACTTT
>TRBJ1-5|.|.|TRBV18
CASSPGQGNQPQHF
TGTGCCAGCTCACCGGGGCAGGGCAATCAGCCCCAGCATTTT
>TRBJ2-3|.|.|TRBV27
CASSSRSGPSTDTQYF
TGTGCCAGCAGTTCCCGTTCCGGGCCTAGCACAGATACGCAGTATTTT
>TRBJ2-7|.|TRBD2|TRBV7-3
CASSSGTSGEQYF
TGTGCCAGCAGCTCCGGGACTAGCGGGGAGCAGTACTTC
>TRBJ1-2|.|TRBD1|TRBV12-5
CASGSRDRRYGYTF
TGTGCTAGTGGTTCGAGGGACAGGCGCTATGGCTACACCTTC
>TRBJ2-3|.|TRBD2|TRBV19
CASRRSGSNDTQYF
TGTGCCAGCCGTCGGAGCGGGAGCAACGATACGCAGTATTTT
>TRBJ2-1|.|TRBD2|TRBV5-1
CASSTASGGYNEQFF
TGCGCCAGCAGCACTGCTAGCGGGGGTTACAATGAGCAGTTCTTC
>TRBJ2-1|large|TRBD2|TRBV4-3
CASSQSAGGLNEQFF
TGCGCCAGCAGCCAGTCAGCGGGGGGGCTTAATGAGCAGTTCTTC
>TRBJ1-4|medium-sized|.|TRBV6-1
CASSWPGTNEKLFF
TGTGCCAGCAGTTGGCCTGGGACTAATGAAAAACTGTTTTTT
>TRBJ2-1|.|.|TRBV28
CASSSSSGLNEQFF
TGTGCCAGCAGTTCCTCATCGGGACTCAATGAGCAGTTCTTC
>TRBJ2-1|few|TRBD1|TRBV5-1
CASSLVDRVNEQFF
TGCGCCAGCAGCCTCGTTGACAGGGTAAATGAGCAGTTCTTC